The 29 T cell receptor beta chains presented below share a single source sample, sequenced in a study of blood T cell repertoires in COVID-19. Profiled with immunoSEQ multiplex PCR; TCRdb holds only in-frame clones, not every one. This table has 50,000 to 70,000 clones, roughly 80% appearing once. The material sequenced was peripheral blood. The receptors come from a man in his 60s with acute or convalescent COVID-19.

This clone has more than one count but fewer than ten. The chain links TRBV7-9 to TRBJ2-5; 9 bases agree with TRBD1. Germline lookup yields CDR1 SEHNR and CDR2 FQNEAQ (reference sequence). The trim removed 3 bases at V and 2 bases at J, leaving 13 bases unmatched. This CDR3 is 18 amino acids long. CDR3 DNA: TGTGCCAGCAGCTTCTTCCAAATAGGGACAGGGAGTCAAGAGACCCAGTACTTC. This translates into CASSFFQIGTGSQETQYF.

The V gene is TRBV6-4, the J gene TRBJ1-6, with 9 bases fitting TRBD1. With 5 bases clipped from V and 9 bases from J, the junction kept 5 bases outside the gene matches. CDR3 length: 14 amino acids. Germline CDR1 is MRHNA and CDR2 is SNTAGT. The CDR3 nucleotides are TGTGCCAGCAGTCAAGACAGGGGGAGTTCACCCCTCCACTTT. The encoded protein is CASSQDRGSSPLHF.

In its sample, this clone was seen once. This chain connects TRBV7-2 to TRBJ2-2; TRBD1 aligns across 8 bases. CDR3 length equals 15 residues. Germline V gene sequence: CDR1 SGHTA, CDR2 FQGNSA. Trimming cost V 0 bases and J 7 bases; bases outside gene matches: 4. CDR3 coding DNA: TGTGCCAGCAGCTTAGCGCACAGGGGGGACGGGGAGCTGTTTTTT. This sequence encodes CASSLAHRGDGELFF.

The rearrangement uses TRBV19 and TRBJ1-3; D call uncertain. Germline V CDR1 and CDR2: LNHDA, SQIVND (reference sequence). The CDR3 is made up of 13 amino acids. The V end lost 11 bases, the J end lost 2 bases, and 13 bases lay between the germline ends. CDR3: CAGRGGTGNTIYF. CDR3 in DNA: TGTGCCGGACGAGGAGGTACTGGAAACACCATATATTTT. Supplemented by reference TRBV19 and TRBJ1-3, the full variable domain reads DGGITQSPKYLFRKEGQNVTLSCEQNLNHDAMYWYRQDPGQGLRLIYYSQIVNDFQKGDIAEGYSVSREKKESFPLTVTSAQKNPTAFYLCAGRGGTGNTIYFGEGSWLTVV.

The chain has TRBV18 and TRBJ1-3; D ambiguous. Trimming stripped 3 bases from V and 0 bases from J, with 9 bases between. The germline V gene encodes CDR1 KGHSH and CDR2 LQKENI. The length of the CDR3 is 15 residues. For the CDR3, the DNA is TGTGCCAGCTCACCCGCTCGGGTCTCTGGAAACACCATATATTTT. This translates into CASSPARVSGNTIYF.

This chain connects TRBV7-9 to TRBJ1-2, with D uncertain. Looked up from germline, CDR1 is SEHNR and CDR2 is FQNEAQ (reference sequence). The CDR3 is 12 residues long. V gave up 5 bases and J gave up 7 bases, with 11 bases separating them. The CDR3 DNA is TGTGCCAGCAGCATCGACACACGTGGCTACACCTTC. Its protein is CASSIDTRGYTF. Together with reference TRBV7-9 and TRBJ1-2, the CDR3 gives the full variable domain: DTGVSQNPRHKITKRGQNVTFRCDPISEHNRLYWYRQTLGQGPEFLTYFQNEAQLEKSRLLSDRFSAERPKGSFSTLEIQRTEQGDSAMYLCASSIDTRGYTFGSGTRLTVV.

The V gene is TRBV5-1, the J gene TRBJ2-7; D possibly corresponds to TRBD1 (6 bases). The ends were cut back, 4 bases at V and 3 bases at J, with 14 bases in the middle. Germline-derived CDR1 and CDR2 are SGHRS and YFSETQ. CDR3 length equals 14 residues. The CDR3: CASSQDSDIYEQYF. The DNA of the CDR3 is TGCGCCAGCAGCCAGGACAGTGATATCTACGAGCAGTACTTC.

This chain joins TRBV28 and TRBJ1-5, with a possible D match to TRBD1 (6 bases). CDR3 size: 15 residues. The V gene's germline CDR1 is MDHEN and CDR2 SYDVKM. V was pared by 4 bases and J by 6 bases, with 16 bases between. CDR3 DNA: TGTGCCAGCAGTTCCCCCAGTACAGGGCTTCAGCCCCAGCATTTT. It specifies CASSSPSTGLQPQHF.

The chain links TRBV6-5 to TRBJ1-2; 9 bases match TRBD1. Germline CDR1 and CDR2: MNHEY and SVGAGI. V lost 0 bases to trimming and J lost 4 bases; unmatched junction nucleotides: 3. This CDR3 contains 15 residues. In nucleotides, the CDR3 is TGTGCCAGCAGTTACTCGACAGGGGGAGGCTATGGCTACACCTTC. Its translation is CASSYSTGGGYGYTF.

J is TRBJ2-7 and V is TRBV5-1; 7 bases fit TRBD1. J gave up 4 bases and V 0 bases, and 1 base lay outside the gene matches. Germline V gives CDR1 SGHRS, CDR2 YFSETQ. The CDR3 has 13 residues. The CDR3 here is CASSLGGQYEQYF. For the CDR3, the DNA is TGCGCCAGCAGCTTGGGGGGACAGTACGAGCAGTACTTC.

This clone was picked up a small number of times. Additional DNA sequences in this sample encode the identical CDR3. The chain recombines TRBV18 with TRBJ1-1, with a possible D match to TRBD1 (6 bases). Trimming left V 1 base short and J 4 bases short, with 7 bases between. The CDR3 runs to 13 residues. Germline CDR1 and CDR2: KGHSH and LQKENI. In DNA, the CDR3 is TGTGCCAGCTCACCACGAGGGGGCACTGAAGCTTTCTTT. Translating it yields CASSPRGGTEAFF.

This clone has a handful of counts. The gene calls are TRBV28 and TRBJ1-4; 8 nucleotides align to TRBD1. The ends lost 6 bases at V and 6 bases at J; junction bases unmatched: 9. This CDR3 comprises 15 residues. In germline, CDR1 is MDHEN, CDR2 SYDVKM. CDR3 in DNA: TGTGCCAGCAGCTCCTCCGGGACAGGATATGAAAAACTGTTTTTT. This sequence encodes CASSSSGTGYEKLFF.

This chain connects TRBV18 to TRBJ1-1, with D possibly being TRBD1 (5 bases). CDR3 length: 13 residues. Trimming cost V 1 base and J 5 bases, with 8 bases left between them. CDR1 KGHSH and CDR2 LQKENI come from the germline V gene. This CDR3 is CASSPQQETEAFF. In DNA form, the CDR3 reads TGTGCCAGCTCACCACAACAGGAAACTGAAGCTTTCTTT.

The chain carries TRBV7-2 and TRBJ1-2, with a tentative D call TRBD1 (5 bases). The CDR3 sequence is 15 residues long. Per the germline V gene, CDR1 is SGHTA and CDR2 is FQGNSA. V lost 3 bases to trimming and J lost 4 bases, with 15 bases between them. The CDR3 spells CASSFKGVTSYGYTF. CDR3 nucleotides: TGTGCCAGCAGCTTTAAAGGGGTCACCTCCTATGGCTACACCTTC.

The chain combines TRBV19 with TRBJ2-7, with D possibly being TRBD1 (6 bases). CDR1 is LNHDA and CDR2 is SQIVND in the germline V gene (reference sequence). This CDR3 contains 13 residues. V was pared by 4 bases and J by 3 bases, with 10 bases between. In DNA, the CDR3 is TGTGCCAGTAGTACCCGGGACAACTACGAGCAGTACTTC. This encodes CASSTRDNYEQYF.

The genes are TRBV27 and TRBJ2-7; 8 bases agree with TRBD1. This CDR3 region has 15 residues. V was clipped by 4 bases and J by 5 bases; unmatched bases: 10. Germline V gene lookup returns CDR1 MNHEY and CDR2 SMNVEV (reference sequence). The CDR3 spells CASSSPDRGIHEQYF. CDR3 DNA: TGTGCCAGCAGTTCCCCTGACAGGGGTATCCACGAGCAGTACTTC.

This chain connects TRBV11-2 to TRBJ2-3; a possible D gene is TRBD2 (5 bases). There are 15 residues in the CDR3. The V gene's germline CDR1 is SGHAT and CDR2 FQNNGV. Trimming removed 3 bases at V and 2 bases at J, with 12 bases between. The CDR3 reads CASSFGSGSTDTQYF. The CDR3 nucleotides read TGTGCCAGCAGCTTCGGAAGCGGATCCACAGATACGCAGTATTTT.

The chain employs TRBV5-1 and TRBJ2-7; 11 nucleotides align to TRBD2. Germline assignment: CDR1 SGHRS and CDR2 YFSETQ. J gave up 3 bases and V 5 bases, and 7 bases lay outside the gene matches. This CDR3 has 15 residues. The CDR3 loop is CASSSGTSGGYEQYF. CDR3 bases: TGCGCCAGCAGTTCAGGGACTAGCGGTGGCTACGAGCAGTACTTC. The variable domain in full, with the rest retrieved from reference TRBV5-1 and TRBJ2-7, is KAGVTQTPRYLIKTRGQQVTLSCSPISGHRSVSWYQQTPGQGLQFLFEYFSETQRNKGNFPGRFSGRQFSNSRSEMNVSTLELGDSALYLCASSSGTSGGYEQYFGPGTRLTVT.

This clone is a singleton in its sample. J is TRBJ2-5 and V is TRBV5-4; 8 nucleotides match TRBD1. Germline assignment: CDR1 SGHNT and CDR2 YYREEE (reference sequence). This CDR3 has 15 amino acids. V trimming: 5 bases; J trimming: 4 bases; junction bases outside the gene matches: 10. The CDR3 DNA sequence: TGTGCCAGCAGTTCCTTAGACAGGGGCCGAGAGACCCAGTACTTC. It translates to CASSSLDRGRETQYF.

This clone was seen a few times. This chain joins TRBV5-6 and TRBJ1-2, with TRBD1 identical over 8 bases. Germline-derived CDR1 and CDR2 are SGHDT and YYEEEE. This CDR3 region has 16 residues. The V segment lost 4 bases and the J segment 4 bases; nucleotides outside the gene matches: 12. The CDR3 loop is CASSLSYRGSTYGYTF. As DNA, the CDR3 is TGTGCCAGCAGCCTATCTTACAGGGGGTCTACCTATGGCTACACCTTC.

V and J are TRBV19 and TRBJ1-2, with 7 bases identical to TRBD1. Trimming cost V 2 bases and J 0 bases; bases outside gene matches: 6. The CDR3 totals 16 residues. CDR1 is LNHDA and CDR2 is SQIVND in the germline V gene (reference sequence). The chain's CDR3 is CASSIPSTGPNYGYTF. CDR3 coding DNA: TGTGCCAGTAGTATACCCTCGACAGGGCCTAACTATGGCTACACCTTC.

V usage is TRBV21-1 and J usage is TRBJ1-3; TRBD1 is taken as the D call from the table, unchecked against the DNA. TRBV21-1 is a recognized pseudogene. The CDR3 totals 16 residues. As DNA, the CDR3 is TGTGCCAGCAGCAAAGAGGGGACAGTCTCTGGAAACACCATATATTTT. Residues: CASSKEGTVSGNTIYF.

The chain is built from TRBV14 and TRBJ1-3; D remains unclear. The CDR3 contains 15 residues. Germline-derived CDR1 and CDR2 are SGHDN and FVKESK. V lost 1 base to trimming and J lost 0 bases, with 7 bases between them. CDR3 bases: TGTGCCAGCAGCCAAGGACACTTCTCTGGAAACACCATATATTTT. This codes for CASSQGHFSGNTIYF.

This CDR3 reads CASSLVLGGEKLFF. The CDR3 DNA follows: TGCGCCAGCAGCTTAGTATTGGGAGGTGAAAAACTGTTTTTT. J is TRBJ1-4 and V is TRBV5-1; the D is unclear. There are 14 residues in the CDR3. The germline gives CDR1 SGHRS, CDR2 YFSETQ. Trimming stripped 2 bases from V and 7 bases from J, with 12 bases between.

V is TRBV28 and J is TRBJ1-1; no reliable D call. The ends were cut back, 6 bases at V and 3 bases at J, with 8 bases in the middle. This CDR3 contains 12 residues. The germline gives CDR1 MDHEN, CDR2 SYDVKM. The DNA for the CDR3 is TGTGCCAGCAGAGGAGGTCACACTGAAGCTTTCTTT. Residues: CASRGGHTEAFF.

This chain connects TRBV5-4 to TRBJ1-2; 7 nucleotides agree with TRBD1. CDR3 length equals 19 residues. The germline CDR1 and CDR2 sequences are SGHNT and YYREEE (reference sequence). Losses at the gene ends were 4 bases for V and 4 bases for J; bases not matched to a gene: 22. The CDR3 sequence: CASSHHPGSTGAGGYGYTF. For the CDR3, the DNA is TGTGCCAGCAGCCATCACCCGGGATCTACAGGGGCGGGGGGCTATGGCTACACCTTC.

The rearrangement uses TRBV6-5 and TRBJ1-2, with 7 positions matching TRBD1. The CDR3 spans 14 residues. Losses at the gene ends were 2 bases for V and 7 bases for J; bases not matched to a gene: 7. CDR1 is MNHEY and CDR2 is SVGAGI in the germline V gene. The CDR3 protein is CASSYDRQGVGYTF. In DNA, the CDR3 is TGTGCCAGCAGTTACGATCGGCAGGGGGTTGGCTACACCTTC.

V usage is TRBV5-4 and J usage is TRBJ2-5; TRBD2 matches at 7 bases. CDR1 SGHNT and CDR2 YYREEE come from the germline V gene (reference sequence). V lost 3 bases and J lost 10; bases outside the gene matches: 18. This CDR3 contains 16 residues. The CDR3 DNA sequence: TGTGCCAGCAGCTGGCGGGCTAGCGGAAGTCGTGGAGACCAGTACTTC. Translated, it gives CASSWRASGSRGDQYF.

The V call is TRBV2, the J call TRBJ2-3, with D tentatively TRBD1 (6 bases). This CDR3 has 14 residues. Germline V gene data show CDR1 as SNHLY and CDR2 as FYNNEI. V shed 3 bases and J shed 3 bases, with 10 bases lying between them. CDR3 loop: CASSDRTETDTQYF. The CDR3 nucleotides are TGTGCCAGCAGTGACAGGACAGAGACAGATACGCAGTATTTT.